This TCR beta chain is from a study of blood T cell repertoires in COVID-19. Study details: Researchers got acute and convalescent COVID-19 samples from the United States, Italy and Spain.

Germline V gene data show CDR1 as LGHDT and CDR2 as YNNKEL (reference sequence). The CDR3 has 15 residues. Trimming pared 0 bases from V and 4 bases from J, leaving 9 bases between. Produced via immunoSEQ multiplex PCR; TCRdb's table is partial and in-frame only. The sample has 650,000 to 800,000 clones, about nine tenths seen once. V and J are TRBV3-1 (or the pseudogene TRBV3-2) and TRBJ2-2, with D possibly TRBD1 on 6 matching bases. Sequencing was performed on peripheral blood. The clonotype originates from a woman between 18 and 30 years old with acute or convalescent COVID-19. The CDR3 DNA sequence: TGTGCCAGCAGCCAAGATCGGGACACCACCGGGGAGCTGTTTTTT. Amino acid sequence: CASSQDRDTTGELFF.